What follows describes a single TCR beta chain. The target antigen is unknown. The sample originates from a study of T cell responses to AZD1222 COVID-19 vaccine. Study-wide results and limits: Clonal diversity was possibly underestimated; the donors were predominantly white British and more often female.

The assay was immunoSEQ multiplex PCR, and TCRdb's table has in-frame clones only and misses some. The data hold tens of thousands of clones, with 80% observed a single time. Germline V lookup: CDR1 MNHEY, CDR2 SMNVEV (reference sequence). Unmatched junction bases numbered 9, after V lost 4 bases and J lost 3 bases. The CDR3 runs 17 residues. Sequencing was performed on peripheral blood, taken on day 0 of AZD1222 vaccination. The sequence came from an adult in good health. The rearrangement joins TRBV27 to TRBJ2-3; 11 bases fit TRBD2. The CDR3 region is CASSSHVAGGGTDTQYF. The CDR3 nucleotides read TGTGCCAGCAGTTCCCATGTAGCGGGAGGGGGGACAGATACGCAGTATTTT.